This TCR beta chain was captured in a study of blood T cell repertoires in COVID-19. TCRdb's table, derived via immunoSEQ multiplex PCR, lists solely in-frame clones and lacks some. The table has just over 350,000 clones, roughly 90% seen once. The V and J ends lost 8 bases and 4 bases, in that order; junction bases with no gene match: 9. The CDR3 has 14 residues. Looked up from germline, CDR1 is LNHDA and CDR2 is SQIVND (reference sequence). This clonotype originated in a woman aged 55-75 years with COVID-19, enrolled during active disease. V and J are TRBV19 and TRBJ1-2; 8 positions agree with TRBD1. Sequences were obtained from peripheral blood. The chain's CDR3 is CASSQGALGYGYTF. DNA of the CDR3: TGTGCCAGTTCCCAGGGGGCGCTTGGCTATGGCTACACCTTC.